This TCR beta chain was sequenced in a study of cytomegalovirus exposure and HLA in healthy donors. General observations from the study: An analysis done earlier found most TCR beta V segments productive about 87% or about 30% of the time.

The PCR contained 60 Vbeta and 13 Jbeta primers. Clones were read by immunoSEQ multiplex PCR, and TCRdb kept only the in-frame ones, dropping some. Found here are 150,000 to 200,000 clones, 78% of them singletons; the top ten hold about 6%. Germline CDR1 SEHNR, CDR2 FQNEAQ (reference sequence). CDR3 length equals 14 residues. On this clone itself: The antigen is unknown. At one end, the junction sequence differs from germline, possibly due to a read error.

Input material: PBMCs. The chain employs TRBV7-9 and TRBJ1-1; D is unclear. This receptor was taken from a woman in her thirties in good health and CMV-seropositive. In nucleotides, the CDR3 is TGTTCCAGCAGCTTAATTGGGGAGGGCACTGAAGCTTTCTTT. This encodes CSSSLIGEGTEAFF.